The 6 T cell receptor beta chains below all came from one sample that was sequenced in a study of blood T cell repertoires in COVID-19. TCRdb's copy holds only in-frame clones and misses some; the assay was immunoSEQ multiplex PCR. The table has around 220,000 clones, approximately 90% seen once. The sequencing sample was made of PBMCs or T cells enriched from blood (not recorded which). Receptor source: a woman in her 30s with acute COVID-19.

The DNA for the CDR3 is TGTGCCAGCTCACCAGGAGGGGCCGCACCGGAAGCTTTCTTT. Its protein product is CASSPGGAAPEAFF. The rearrangement uses TRBV18 and TRBJ1-1, with D maybe TRBD1 (5 bases). The ends were cut back, 2 bases at V and 8 bases at J, with 15 bases in the middle. Germline V gene data show CDR1 as KGHSH and CDR2 as LQKENI. CDR3 length: 14 residues. The full variable domain, with the rest looked up from reference TRBV18 and TRBJ1-1, is NAGVMQNPRHLVRRRGQEARLRCSPMKGHSHVYWYRQLPEEGLKFMVYLQKENIIDESGMPKERFSAEFPKEGPSILRIQQVVRGDSAAYFCASSPGGAAPEAFFGQGTRLTVV.

The table lists this clone with a few counts. The chain couples TRBV2 to TRBJ1-2; 8 bases are shared with TRBD1. V lost 6 bases to trimming and J lost 4 bases; unmatched junction nucleotides: 4. The CDR3 contains 13 residues. Germline assignment: CDR1 SNHLY and CDR2 FYNNEI. The chain's CDR3 is CASRADRAYGYTF. CDR3 DNA: TGTGCCAGCAGGGCGGACAGGGCCTATGGCTACACCTTC.

This rearrangement joins TRBV25-1 to TRBJ2-1, with 11 bases aligning to TRBD2. In germline, CDR1 is MGHDK, CDR2 SYGVNS. The V segment lost 7 bases and the J segment 5 bases; nucleotides outside the gene matches: 7. There are 15 residues in the CDR3. DNA for the CDR3: TGTGCCAGCAAATCTAGCGGGGGGTTGAACAATGAGCAGTTCTTC. Amino acid sequence: CASKSSGGLNNEQFF.

The gene calls are TRBV13 and TRBJ1-4, with a possible D match to TRBD1 (5 bases). V dropped 4 bases and J dropped 7 bases, with 13 bases sitting between them. Germline lookup yields CDR1 PRHDT and CDR2 FYEKMQ (reference sequence). This CDR3 is built from 14 residues. DNA of the CDR3: TGTGCCAGCAGCTCGACAGTAGAAGCTGAAAAACTGTTTTTT. Translated, it gives CASSSTVEAEKLFF.

The J gene is TRBJ2-1, the V gene TRBV10-3; D is perhaps TRBD2 (5 bases). The CDR3 has 14 amino acids. With 3 bases removed from V and 3 bases from J, the gap between germline ends came to 9 bases. Germline V CDR1 and CDR2: ENHRY, SYGVKD. The CDR3 loop reads CAISETGYYNEQFF. CDR3 in DNA: TGTGCCATCAGTGAAACGGGATACTACAATGAGCAGTTCTTC.

J is TRBJ1-5 and V is TRBV4-1, with D hard to call. Germline assignment: CDR1 MGHRA and CDR2 YSYEKL. The CDR3 sequence is 15 residues long. The germline V and J ends were trimmed by 3 bases and 1 base, with 10 bases remaining between them. CDR3 sequence: CASSQLDGSNQPQHF. CDR3 DNA sequence: TGCGCCAGCAGCCAGTTAGACGGGAGCAATCAGCCCCAGCATTTT.